Given below is one T cell receptor (beta chain) in context. This clone has more than one count but fewer than ten. It lacks a known antigen. Per-base quality was not reported, and no clone a single base away is much larger than it. Collaborating institutions collected whole blood in K2EDTA tubes following their own protocols. For TCRbeta analysis, collaborators shipped samples as frozen whole blood, isolated PBMCs, or DNA extracted from either of those sample types. The data originate from a study of blood T cell repertoires in COVID-19 (dated by TCRdb to 2020 to 2022). For the study in its entirety: Collaborator samples came from the United States, Italy and Spain and covered acute and convalescent phases of COVID-19. The prospective study material was composed of cDNA or gDNA derived from T cells, B-cell-depleted T cells, or PBMCs. Deeply sampled blood TCRbeta repertoires from subjects exposed to, actively infected with, or recovered from COVID-19 were included in the dataset. The repertoires were made available in a free public database intended to serve as a resource for research on the immune response to SARS-CoV-2. Samples came from the ongoing ImmuneRACE study (first 160 participants) plus 1,254 subjects from 6 global collaborators. Sample metadata almost always included a de-identified subject ID, COVID-19 status, age in years and sex. Where available, HLA class I and class II types were obtained from metadata supplied by the sample provider rather than from assay-based typing. Overall study outcomes, separate from this receptor: The quantity of clinical and demographic metadata differed by source and by participant and was supplied without curation.

TCRbeta CDR3 regions were amplified from genomic DNA using the immunoSEQ Assay, a bias-controlled multiplex PCR. In the authors' own workflow: Nucleated cell counts per sample were estimated from amplification of reference gene primers within the assay. Sequence reads were collapsed and filtered to measure the absolute abundance of every unique TCRbeta CDR3 rearrangement. Productive Simpson clonality was computed per sample as the square root of Simpson's diversity index over productive rearrangements. TCRdb took over this immuneACCESS table, retaining in-frame rearrangements with V and J assigned. Such tables are incomplete; in checked studies, under half of the missing clones stem from an unresolved V gene, and the remainder is unexplained. For V, J and clone size, that table is used; D and trimming come from the DNA. The sample contains under 400,000 clones, 90% of them found a single time. 6.5% of the sample is held by the ten biggest clonotypes.

The sequenced material came from peripheral blood. The receptor was isolated from a man between 18 and 29 years old with active or convalescent COVID-19.

The DNA reads as follows: TGTGCCAGCAGCTTAGCTTCCGGACAGGGGAACACCGGGGAGCTGTTTTTT. It translates as CASSLASGQGNTGELFF. This chain is built from TRBV11-2 and TRBJ2-2; 8 middle bases align to TRBD1. Reading the germline V gene gives CDR1 SGHAT and CDR2 FQNNGV. Trimming leaves V shorter by 1 base and J shorter by 1 base, with the junction holding 5 bases beyond the gene matches. The CDR3 holds 17 amino acids from the cysteine to the phenylalanine. Of the read, only the CDR3 DNA is kept; its 51 bases are in frame from base 1.